This section outlines one T cell receptor (beta chain) sequence together with its context. The antigen remains undetermined. This sample stems from a study of cytomegalovirus exposure and HLA in healthy donors. Study-wide results and limits: According to the study, 160 or so TCR beta chains were cytomegalovirus-associated.

The method was immunoSEQ multiplex PCR; TCRdb's version includes in-frame clones alone and lacks a portion of them. The table shows about 98,000 clones, with about 83% occurring only once. Sequenced input: PBMCs. This clonotype was obtained from a woman in her 30s in good health and CMV-seronegative.

In nucleotides, the CDR3 is TGCAGTGCTAGAGGAGGTTACGAGCAGTACTTC. Translation: CSARGGYEQYF. The gene calls are TRBV20-1 and TRBJ2-7; D is uncertain. CDR3 length: 11 residues. V was cut by 1 base and J by 4 bases, with 5 bases left in between. Germline loops: CDR1 DFQATT, CDR2 SNEGSKA (reference sequence).